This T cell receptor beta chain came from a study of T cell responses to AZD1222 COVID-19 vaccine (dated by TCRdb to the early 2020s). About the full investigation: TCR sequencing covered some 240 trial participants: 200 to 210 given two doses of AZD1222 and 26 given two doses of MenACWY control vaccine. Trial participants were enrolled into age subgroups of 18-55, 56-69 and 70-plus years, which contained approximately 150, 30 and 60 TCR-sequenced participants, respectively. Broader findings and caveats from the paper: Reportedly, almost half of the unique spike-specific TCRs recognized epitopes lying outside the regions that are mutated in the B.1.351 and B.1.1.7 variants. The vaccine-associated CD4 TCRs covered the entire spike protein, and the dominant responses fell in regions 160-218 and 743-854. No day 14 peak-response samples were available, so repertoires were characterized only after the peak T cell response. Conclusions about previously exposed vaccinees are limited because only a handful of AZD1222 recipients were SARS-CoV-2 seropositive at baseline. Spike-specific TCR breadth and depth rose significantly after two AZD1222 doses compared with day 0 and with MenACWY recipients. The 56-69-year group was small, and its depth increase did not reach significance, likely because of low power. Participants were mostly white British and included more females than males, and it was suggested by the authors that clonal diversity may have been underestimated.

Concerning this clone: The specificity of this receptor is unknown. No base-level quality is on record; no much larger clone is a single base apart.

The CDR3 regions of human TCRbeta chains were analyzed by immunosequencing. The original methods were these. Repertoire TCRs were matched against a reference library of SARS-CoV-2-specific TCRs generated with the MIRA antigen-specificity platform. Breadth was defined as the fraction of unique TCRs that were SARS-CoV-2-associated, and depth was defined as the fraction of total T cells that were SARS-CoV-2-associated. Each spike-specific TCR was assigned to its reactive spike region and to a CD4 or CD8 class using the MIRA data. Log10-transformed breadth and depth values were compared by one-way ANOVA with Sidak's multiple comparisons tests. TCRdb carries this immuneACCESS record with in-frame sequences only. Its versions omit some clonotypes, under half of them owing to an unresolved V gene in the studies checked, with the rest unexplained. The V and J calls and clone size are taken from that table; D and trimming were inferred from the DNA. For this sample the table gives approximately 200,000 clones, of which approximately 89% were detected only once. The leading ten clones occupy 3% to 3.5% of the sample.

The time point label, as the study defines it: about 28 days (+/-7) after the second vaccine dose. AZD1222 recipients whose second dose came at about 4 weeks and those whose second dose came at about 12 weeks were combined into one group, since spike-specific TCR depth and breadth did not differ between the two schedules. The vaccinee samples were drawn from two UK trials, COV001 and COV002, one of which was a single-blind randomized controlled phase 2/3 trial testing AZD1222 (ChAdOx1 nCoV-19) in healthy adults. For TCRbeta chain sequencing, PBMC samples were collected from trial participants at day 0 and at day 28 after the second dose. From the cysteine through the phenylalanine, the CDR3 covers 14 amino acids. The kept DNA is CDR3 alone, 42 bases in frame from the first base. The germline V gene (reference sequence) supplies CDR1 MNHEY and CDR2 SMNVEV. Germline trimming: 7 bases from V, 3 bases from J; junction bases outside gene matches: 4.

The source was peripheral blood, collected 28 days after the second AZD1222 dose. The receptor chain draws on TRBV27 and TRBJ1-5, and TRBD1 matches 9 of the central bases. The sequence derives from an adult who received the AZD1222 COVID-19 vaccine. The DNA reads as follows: TGTGCCAGCAAGGGACAGGGATACAATCAGCCCCAGCATTTT. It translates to CASKGQGYNQPQHF.